The source of this TCR beta chain is a study of Graves' ophthalmopathy and Graves' hyperthyroidism. This clonotype was observed many times. The CDR3 spans 15 residues. V lost 3 bases to trimming and J lost 6 bases, with 14 bases between them. Germline CDR1 is SNHLY and CDR2 is FYNNEI. Stable hyperthyroidism was defined by absence of ophthalmopathy within 18 months of follow-up. PBMCs stemmed from 9 to 10 ml of fresh peripheral blood. Beta-chain TCR CDR3 regions were amplified from RNA transcripts. HTBI primers were employed in first-round RT-PCR, then a second-round multiplex PCR followed. MiXCR, run by TCRdb on the multiplex PCR reads, gives a single entry per CDR3 protein. The table includes a few hundred thousand distinct CDR3 sequences, approximately 18% detected once.

V gene TRBV2 combines with J gene TRBJ2-2; no definite D call. The TCR originated in an adult woman with stable Graves' hyperthyroidism. Sequenced sample: peripheral blood. The CDR3 coding sequence is TGTGCCAGCAGTGAGTTTCCGCCCCTGTCCGGGGAGCTGTTTTTT. Translation gives CASSEFPPLSGELFF.